This T cell receptor (beta chain) was documented in a study of beta chain features in type 1 diabetes. Study-level background: Cell yields, gender and age were similar in healthy donors and patients. Study conclusions and caveats: Naive, central memory and Treg TCRB repertoires appeared more alike in patients than in healthy donors. Type 1 diabetes patients showed fewer insertions and more deletions at VDJ junctions.

V shed 3 bases and J 4 bases; nucleotides not matched to a gene: 5. The CDR3 has 15 amino acids. Germline V gene data show CDR1 as SGHRS and CDR2 as YFSETQ. This clone was counted only a few times. Its antigen is not identified. As every portion of the isolated RNA was reverse transcribed, the sequencing read expressed TCRB transcripts. Method: immunoSEQ multiplex PCR; TCRdb's copy keeps in-frame clones and lacks some. Here the sample spans under 500,000 clones, around 28% being singletons. This receptor was taken from a man in his late teens or twenties in good health. Input material: naive CD4+ T cells from blood. V gene TRBV5-1 combines with J gene TRBJ2-3; 10 bases line up with TRBD2. The DNA of the CDR3 is TGCGCCAGCAGCTCGAGCGGGAGGGCCGCAGATACGCAGTATTTT. Translated: CASSSSGRAADTQYF.